This T cell receptor (beta chain) was obtained from a study of T cells after yellow fever vaccination. For the study at large: SMART-Seq v4 Ultra Low Input prepared libraries from low-cell fractions.

This clonotype was counted many times. What it binds is not known. As TCR cDNA was made by 5'RACE template switching, a universal primer site and UMIs were added. From the 5' RACE reads, TCRdb called clonotypes with MiXCR, one entry per CDR3 protein. This sample has 350,000 to 450,000 distinct CDR3 sequences; roughly a sixth occur once, and the top ten carry over 15%. Trimming left V 5 bases short and J 4 bases short, with 9 bases between. Germline CDR1 reads MGHRA; CDR2 reads YSYEKL. The CDR3 loop spans 13 amino acids. Study-wide findings and caveats: A secondary response was less intense yet reached its peak sooner, at day 5 versus 15. Post-booster repertoires contained most primary-vaccination clones again (approximately 95% CD4, roughly 91% CD8).

The sequences come from PBMCs, collected before the yellow fever booster vaccination. The receptor was derived from a man aged 18 to 35 who received the YFV17D yellow fever vaccine. The chain couples TRBV4-1 to TRBJ2-1; no firm D call. In nucleotides, the CDR3 is TGCGCCAGCAGCTCCCGGGTGTACAATGAGCAGTTCTTC. Residues: CASSSRVYNEQFF.